A selection of T cell receptor beta chains follows, all from one sample in a study of metastatic and nonmetastatic thyroid tumors. TCRdb reanalyzed the PCR reads via MiXCR. The data show around 4,500 clones, with about 37% seen just once and 28% held by the top ten. What was sequenced was adjacent normal tissue. Receptors originate from a male donor with papillary thyroid cancer or a benign thyroid nodule (not recorded which). Some clones in this sample may be carry-over from other donors' samples. CDR3s include the opening cysteine and the closing phenylalanine or tryptophan. A D gene is named only where the DNA matches it firmly. Only some rows state a clone size, as once, few, many or a class for expanded clones.

TRBD2 TRBJ2-1 TRBV6-1 - CASSAWAGGTNEQFF TGTGCCAGCAGCGCTTGGGCGGGGGGTACCAATGAGCAGTTCTTC
- TRBJ1-2 TRBV20-1 - CSARDGPYGYTF TGCAGTGCGCGGGACGGGCCTTATGGCTACACCTTC
TRBD2 TRBJ2-7 TRBV27 - CATAQKTSGSPYEQYF TGTGCCACCGCACAAAAAACTAGCGGGAGCCCCTACGAGCAGTACTTC
TRBD1 TRBJ2-3 TRBV6-6 few CASTFSRQGPSTDTQYF TGTGCCAGCACCTTCTCGAGACAGGGGCCTAGCACAGATACGCAGTATTTT
- TRBJ2-3 TRBV9 medium-sized CASSGDTDTQYF TGTGCCAGCAGCGGGGACACAGATACGCAGTATTTT
TRBD1 TRBJ1-1 TRBV11-1 few CASSHLRAGGNPPTEAFF TGTGCCAGCAGCCACCTTCGGGCAGGGGGAAACCCTCCCACTGAAGCTTTCTTT
TRBD2 TRBJ2-3 TRBV10-1 few CASSDGTSGRSTDTQYF TGCGCCAGCAGTGACGGGACTAGCGGCAGAAGCACAGATACGCAGTATTTT
- TRBJ2-7 TRBV11-2 - CASSLRRTYEQYF TGTGCCAGCAGCTTACGACGCACCTACGAGCAGTACTTC
- TRBJ1-1 TRBV25-1 - CASSEFRANTEAFF TGTGCCAGCAGTGAATTTAGGGCTAACACTGAAGCTTTCTTT
- TRBJ2-3 TRBV2 - CASSSGTDTQYF TGTGCCAGCAGCTCAGGGACAGATACGCAGTATTTT
TRBD2 TRBJ2-7 TRBV12-5 few CASGTPGTSGSSYEQYF TGTGCTAGTGGAACCCCCGGGACTAGCGGGAGCTCCTACGAGCAGTACTTC
TRBD1 TRBJ1-1 TRBV20-1 - CSASELGTGDFTEAFF TGCAGTGCTAGTGAGCTTGGGACAGGGGATTTCACTGAAGCTTTCTTT
TRBD2 TRBJ2-3 TRBV7-8 - CASSRGAGGAKDTQYF TGTGCCAGCAGCCGTGGAGCGGGGGGGGCCAAAGATACGCAGTATTTT
TRBD1 TRBJ2-3 TRBV12-3/TRBV12-4 medium-sized CASSWGGRGSQNTDTQYF TGTGCCAGCAGTTGGGGCGGCAGGGGGTCCCAGAACACAGATACGCAGTATTTT
TRBD1 TRBJ2-7 TRBV6-1 - CASSDAGQGPYEQYF TGTGCCAGCAGCGATGCGGGACAGGGACCCTACGAGCAGTACTTC
- TRBJ1-6 TRBV7-9 - CASSLRGLGNSPLHF TGTGCCAGCAGCTTAAGGGGTCTGGGCAATTCACCCCTCCACTTT
- TRBJ2-1 TRBV7-2 medium-sized CASSLALAPTSYNEQFF TGTGCCAGCAGCTTAGCACTAGCCCCGACCTCCTACAATGAGCAGTTCTTC
- TRBJ1-4 TRBV6-6 - CASSYSQSTNEKLFF TGTGCCAGCAGTTACTCCCAATCAACTAATGAAAAACTGTTTTTT
TRBD1 TRBJ1-2 TRBV25-1 few CASRDRDSPVDGYTF TGTGCCAGCAGGGACAGGGACAGCCCGGTGGATGGCTACACCTTC
- TRBJ2-7 TRBV6-1 - CATMPRARGAEQYF TGTGCCACCATGCCAAGGGCCCGGGGGGCCGAGCAGTACTTC
TRBD1 TRBJ1-6 TRBV6-1 - CASTGQGNNSPLHF TGTGCCAGCACCGGACAGGGGAATAATTCACCCCTCCACTTT
- TRBJ2-3 TRBV15 - CATSRDLSGSTDTQYF TGTGCCACCAGCAGAGATCTAAGCGGGAGCACAGATACGCAGTATTTT
TRBD2 TRBJ2-5 TRBV6-1 - CASRPGGNPETQYF TGTGCCAGCAGGCCGGGGGGGAACCCCGAGACCCAGTACTTC
- TRBJ1-3 TRBV6-2/TRBV6-3 large CASSYPLGNTIYF TGTGCCAGCAGTTATCCACTTGGAAACACCATATATTTT
TRBD2 TRBJ2-3 TRBV7-2 few CASTYSGSLSTDTQYF TGTGCCAGCACCTATAGCGGGAGTCTGAGCACAGATACGCAGTATTTT
TRBD2 TRBJ2-1 TRBV11-1 - CASSSGRWEGTYNEQFF TGTGCCAGCAGCTCAGGGCGGTGGGAGGGAACCTACAATGAGCAGTTCTTC
- TRBJ2-3 TRBV4-1 - CASSQDLALGYVTDTQYF TGCGCCAGCAGCCAAGATCTGGCACTCGGCTATGTCACAGATACGCAGTATTTT
- TRBJ1-6 TRBV4-3 few CASSLGASSPLHF TGCGCCAGCAGCCTGGGCGCCAGTTCACCCCTCCACTTT
- TRBJ2-2 TRBV7-2 - CASSPPYGGELFF TGTGCCAGCAGCCCCCCTTATGGCGGGGAGCTGTTTTTT
TRBD1 TRBJ2-7 TRBV27 - CASSKKGGGQGPYEQYF TGTGCCAGCAGTAAAAAAGGGGGGGGACAGGGACCTTACGAGCAGTACTTC
TRBD1 TRBJ1-5 TRBV2 few CASSEGTGSGQPQHF TGTGCCAGCAGTGAAGGGACAGGGTCTGGTCAGCCCCAGCATTTT
TRBD1 TRBJ2-7 TRBV20-1 - CSARDPLGQGAWEQYF TGCAGTGCTAGAGATCCTCTCGGACAGGGGGCGTGGGAGCAGTACTTC
TRBD2 TRBJ2-7 TRBV27 many CASSSRTSANEQYF TGTGCCAGCAGTTCAAGGACTAGCGCGAACGAGCAGTACTTC
- TRBJ1-5 TRBV6-4 few CASSYSEGGCNQLQHF TGTGCCAGCAGTTACTCGGAGGGGGGATGCAATCAGCTCCAGCATTTT
- TRBJ2-7 TRBV20-1 - CSARVGELYEQYF TGCAGTGCTAGGGTTGGGGAACTCTACGAGCAGTACTTC
- TRBJ2-3 TRBV2 - CASSSGTDTQYF TGTGCCAGCAGTAGCGGCACAGATACGCAGTATTTT
- TRBJ2-5 TRBV7-2 - CSTSGTPGETQYF TGTTCCACCTCAGGGACTCCGGGAGAGACCCAGTACTTC
- TRBJ2-1 TRBV6-1 few CASSGKGPLPYNEQSF TGTGCCAGCAGTGGGAAAGGGCCCTTACCATACAATGAGCAGTCCTTC
TRBD2 TRBJ2-2 TRBV20-1 medium-sized CSARGLAGVGTGELFF TGCAGTGCTAGGGGACTAGCGGGGGTAGGGACCGGGGAGCTGTTTTTT
- TRBJ2-5 TRBV12-3/TRBV12-4 few CASSLLGARETQYF TGTGCCAGCAGTTTACTGGGGGCAAGAGAGACCCAGTACTTC
TRBD1 TRBJ1-5 TRBV20-1 - CSARTGGTVQPQHF TGCAGTGCCAGGACAGGGGGCACGGTTCAGCCCCAGCATTTT
- TRBJ2-3 TRBV20-1 medium-sized CSARDGTTDTQYF TGCAGTGCTAGAGATGGGACCACAGATACGCAGTATTTT
- TRBJ2-3 TRBV19 - CASSKGGGLLDTQYF TGTGCCAGTAGTAAGGGGGGGGGCCTTTTAGATACGCAGTATTTT
TRBD2 TRBJ2-7 TRBV4-1 - CASSQLWTSGSREQYF TGCGCCAGCAGCCAATTATGGACTAGCGGGAGCAGAGAGCAGTACTTC
- TRBJ1-1 TRBV6-2/TRBV6-3 few CASSYSNLNQAFF TGTGCCAGCAGTTACTCAAATCTCAACCAAGCTTTCTTT
- TRBJ2-7 TRBV12-3/TRBV12-4 few CASSPFLSYEQYF TGTGCCAGCAGTCCCTTCCTTTCCTACGAGCAGTACTTC
- TRBJ1-4 TRBV14 many CASSHQFTGRLFF TGTGCCAGCAGCCACCAATTTACAGGGCGGCTGTTTTTT
TRBD2 TRBJ2-7 TRBV12-3/TRBV12-4 few CASSLGSGRAYEQYF TGTGCCAGCAGTTTAGGAAGCGGGAGGGCGTACGAGCAGTACTTC
- TRBJ2-2 TRBV9 - CASSGVGDTGELFF TGTGCCAGCAGCGGTGTTGGGGACACCGGGGAGCTGTTTTTT
TRBD1 TRBJ1-2 TRBV12-3/TRBV12-4 - CASSLADRVGYTF TGTGCCAGCAGTTTAGCCGACAGGGTTGGCTACACCTTC
TRBD2 TRBJ2-7 TRBV6-2/TRBV6-3 few CASSYVSGDGEQYF TGTGCCAGCAGTTACGTTAGCGGGGATGGGGAGCAGTACTTC
TRBD1 TRBJ2-7 TRBV6-2/TRBV6-3 large CASSATGLGQYEQYF TGTGCCAGCAGTGCGACAGGGCTGGGGCAATACGAGCAGTACTTC
- TRBJ1-1 TRBV5-1 - CASSWTTSMNTEAFF TGCGCCAGCAGCTGGACCACATCTATGAACACTGAAGCTTTCTTT
TRBD1 TRBJ2-7 TRBV7-2 - CASSPGQGTYEQYF TGTGCCAGCAGCCCGGGACAGGGTACCTACGAGCAGTACTTC
- TRBJ1-6 TRBV19 - CASRHSGSSYNSPLHF TGTGCCAGTAGACATTCAGGGAGCTCCTATAATTCACCCCTCCACTTT
- TRBJ2-5 TRBV5-1 - CASRSQGSWETQYF TGCGCCAGTAGGTCTCAGGGATCGTGGGAGACCCAGTACTTC
- TRBJ1-1 TRBV6-1 few CASRGGTVVNTEAFF TGTGCCAGCAGGGGGGGGACGGTGGTGAACACTGAAGCTTTCTTT
TRBD1 TRBJ1-5 TRBV14 few CASSQARDRGRSNQPQHF TGTGCCAGCAGCCAAGCCCGGGACAGGGGCCGGAGCAATCAGCCCCAGCATTTT